The 20 T cell receptor beta chains presented below share a single source sample, sequenced in a study of patients and donors after allogeneic stem cell transplantation. One entry per CDR3 protein, called by TCRdb with MiXCR from the RT-PCR reads. This table has approximately 250,000 distinct CDR3 sequences, 12% to 15% appearing once. Source material: blood, either unsorted or a sorted T cell fraction (not recorded which). These receptors all stem from a human donor who was either an allogeneic HSCT recipient or a stem cell or donor lymphocyte infusion donor (not recorded which). It is not recorded whose cells these are; they may come from a transplant donor.

This clonotype was seen a few times. The chain has TRBV30 and TRBJ1-1; D perhaps matches TRBD1 (5 bases). This CDR3 is 11 amino acids long. From germline, CDR1 is GTSNPN and CDR2 SVGIG (reference sequence). CDR3 loop: CVGERNTEAFF. DNA of the CDR3: TGTGTAGGGGAACGAAACACTGAAGCTTTCTTT.

This rearrangement joins TRBV5-1 to TRBJ2-1; possible D gene TRBD1, 6 bases. There are 13 residues in the CDR3. The germline CDR1 and CDR2 sequences are SGHRS and YFSETQ. Trimming shortened V by 5 bases and J by 7 bases, and 13 bases separated the two germline ends. The CDR3 here is CASRAHRANEQFF. The CDR3 coding sequence is TGCGCCAGCAGGGCGCACAGGGCAAATGAGCAGTTCTTC.

The CDR3 loop is CASTSRPSGTGEQYF. The CDR3 DNA sequence: TGCGCCAGCACCTCCCGACCCAGCGGGACAGGAGAGCAGTACTTC. The rearrangement links TRBV5-1 to TRBJ2-7, with D tentatively TRBD1 (8 bases). CDR1 and CDR2 (germline): SGHRS, YFSETQ. Trimming shortened V by 6 bases and J by 7 bases, and 23 bases separated the two germline ends. The CDR3 sequence is 15 residues long.

The V call is TRBV20-1, the J call TRBJ2-7, with no clear D. The ends were cut back, 3 bases at V and 0 bases at J, with 12 bases in the middle. Germline values: CDR1 DFQATT, CDR2 SNEGSKA (reference sequence). The CDR3 consists of 14 residues. The CDR3 DNA reads as TGCAGTGCTAGGCTCTTCGAGAGCTCCTACGAGCAGTACTTC. Its translation: CSARLFESSYEQYF.

This clonotype was observed a handful of times. The rearrangement joins TRBV9 to TRBJ2-3; D gene unclear. Germline values: CDR1 SGDLS, CDR2 YYNGEE. Trimming removed 3 bases from V and 0 bases from J, with 8 bases in between. CDR3 length: 14 residues. CDR3 residues: CASSADPSTDTQYF. The CDR3 bases are TGTGCCAGCAGCGCGGACCCGAGCACAGATACGCAGTATTTT.

The chain links TRBV29-1 to TRBJ2-3; weak D call: TRBD1 (5 bases). Between the trimmed V and J ends, which lost 6 bases and 4 bases, there was a span of 8 bases. This CDR3 contains 11 residues. Germline assignment: CDR1 SQVTM and CDR2 ANQGSEA. This chain's CDR3 is CSVIQADTQYF. CDR3 sequence (DNA): TGCAGCGTCATACAGGCAGATACGCAGTATTTT.

The chain joins TRBV7-2 to TRBJ2-1, with TRBD2 matching over 7 bases. Looked up from germline, CDR1 is SGHTA and CDR2 is FQGNSA. V was pared by 4 bases and J by 12 bases, with 15 bases of the junction left unmatched. The CDR3 has 15 amino acids. The CDR3 sequence: CASSSRPGLPQRQFF. The CDR3 nucleotides read TGTGCCAGCAGCTCCCGACCGGGACTACCTCAGCGGCAGTTCTTC.

A few counts support this clonotype. The rearrangement joins TRBV12-3 or TRBV12-4 to TRBJ1-6; no definite D call. The CDR3 sequence is 13 residues long. Trimming cost V 6 bases and J 6 bases, with 9 bases left between them. The CDR3 region is CASRGHPNSPLHF. The CDR3, as DNA: TGTGCCAGCAGAGGGCACCCTAATTCACCCCTCCACTTT.

Ten or more counts support this clonotype. CDR3 in amino acids: CASSLGQGFPGELFF. DNA for the CDR3: TGTGCCAGCAGCTTGGGACAGGGCTTTCCCGGGGAGCTGTTTTTT. The V gene is TRBV14, the J gene TRBJ2-2, with 9 nucleotides matching TRBD1. The CDR3 spans 15 residues. V shed 5 bases and J 6 bases; nucleotides not matched to a gene: 7. The germline V gene has CDR1 SGHDN and CDR2 FVKESK.

The chain combines TRBV15 with TRBJ2-1; 9 nucleotides agree with TRBD1. In germline, CDR1 is LNHNV, CDR2 YYDKDF (reference sequence). V shed 1 base and J 5 bases; nucleotides not matched to a gene: 12. CDR3 size: 18 residues. CDR3 loop: CATSRGRGRQGGNNEQFF. The DNA of the CDR3 is TGTGCCACCAGCAGAGGAAGAGGGCGACAGGGGGGTAACAATGAGCAGTTCTTC.

This rearrangement joins TRBV6-2 or TRBV6-3 to TRBJ1-5; D ambiguous. The germline CDR1 and CDR2 sequences are MNHEY and SVGEGT. V lost 2 bases and J lost 0, with 8 bases in between. This CDR3 is 15 amino acids long. CDR3 sequence (DNA): TGTGCCAGCAGTTACGACACTTATAGCAATCAGCCCCAGCATTTT. Its translation is CASSYDTYSNQPQHF.

V and J are TRBV2 and TRBJ2-1; 9 bases match TRBD1. Germline-derived CDR1 and CDR2 are SNHLY and FYNNEI. This CDR3 is 14 amino acids long. Trimming at V came to 4 bases and at J to 7 bases, leaving 5 bases not matched to a gene. The CDR3 region has the DNA TGTGCCAGCAGTGCCGGGACAGGGAGGAATGAGCAGTTCTTC. The encoded protein is CASSAGTGRNEQFF.

The chain recombines TRBV7-9 with TRBJ1-6, with D tentatively TRBD1 (5 bases). With 5 bases removed from V and 12 bases from J, the gap between germline ends came to 14 bases. The CDR3 contains 13 residues. From germline, CDR1 is SEHNR and CDR2 FQNEAQ (reference sequence). The CDR3 is CASSPRGQEPLHF. CDR3 coding DNA: TGTGCCAGCAGCCCCCGCGGACAAGAACCCCTCCACTTT.

This clonotype was recorded at least ten times. V is TRBV5-5 and J is TRBJ2-1; D may be TRBD2 (6 bases). Trimming removed 0 bases at V and 3 bases at J, with 13 bases between. This CDR3 has 16 residues. Per the germline V gene, CDR1 is SGHKS and CDR2 is YYEKEE (reference sequence). CDR3 DNA sequence: TGTGCCAGCAGCTTGGTCCGGGGACTGAACTACAATGAGCAGTTCTTC. Encoded protein: CASSLVRGLNYNEQFF.

The chain carries TRBV20-1 and TRBJ1-2; no definite D call. Per germline, CDR1 DFQATT and CDR2 SNEGSKA (reference sequence). With 1 base removed from V and 4 bases from J, the gap between germline ends came to 13 bases. The CDR3 has 14 amino acids. The DNA of the CDR3 is TGCAGTGCTAGAGGTCGGGCTCGTAGCTATGGCTACACCTTC. Translating gives CSARGRARSYGYTF.

This clonotype was counted a few times. The chain employs TRBV9 and TRBJ2-5; D possibly corresponds to TRBD2 (6 bases). V shed 2 bases and J shed 4 bases, with 9 bases lying between them. The CDR3 length is 13 residues. Germline V gives CDR1 SGDLS, CDR2 YYNGEE. The CDR3 DNA reads as TGTGCCAGCAGCGTCCGGGAGTCAGAGACCCAGTACTTC. Its protein is CASSVRESETQYF.

This clonotype was observed a few times. The chain joins TRBV20-1 to TRBJ1-1, with a tentative D call TRBD1 (6 bases). V shed 8 bases and J shed 1 base, with 20 bases lying between them. This CDR3 region has 15 residues. Germline-derived CDR1 and CDR2 are DFQATT and SNEGSKA (reference sequence). The CDR3 reads CSLYPPGAWNTEAFF. The CDR3 DNA follows: TGCAGTCTTTACCCTCCGGGGGCATGGAACACTGAAGCTTTCTTT.

V usage is TRBV4-1 and J usage is TRBJ2-1, with TRBD2 matching over 8 bases. V was pared by 2 bases and J by 2 bases, with 11 bases of the junction left unmatched. This CDR3 is built from 18 residues. Looked up from germline, CDR1 is MGHRA and CDR2 is YSYEKL. The CDR3 region is CASSQLQVRGAAYNEQFF. The CDR3 nucleotides read TGCGCCAGCAGCCAATTACAGGTGCGGGGGGCCGCCTACAATGAGCAGTTCTTC.

This clonotype was seen a few times. The chain recombines TRBV2 with TRBJ2-1; either TRBD1 or TRBD2 may supply D (5 bases each). The CDR3 runs 14 residues. The germline gives CDR1 SNHLY, CDR2 FYNNEI. V dropped 3 bases and J dropped 7 bases, with 13 bases sitting between them. CDR3 sequence: CASSEGTRRNEQFF. The CDR3 DNA is TGTGCCAGCAGTGAGGGGACCCGGAGAAATGAGCAGTTCTTC.

This clonotype was detected many times. This chain connects TRBV10-3 to TRBJ2-2; 10 positions agree with TRBD2. This CDR3 is 18 amino acids long. Germline CDR1 reads ENHRY; CDR2 reads SYGVKD. Losses at the gene ends were 0 bases for V and 1 base for J; bases not matched to a gene: 5. In DNA form, the CDR3 reads TGTGCCATCAGTGAGTCGAGAGGGACTAGCGTGAACACCGGGGAGCTGTTTTTT. This translates into CAISESRGTSVNTGELFF.